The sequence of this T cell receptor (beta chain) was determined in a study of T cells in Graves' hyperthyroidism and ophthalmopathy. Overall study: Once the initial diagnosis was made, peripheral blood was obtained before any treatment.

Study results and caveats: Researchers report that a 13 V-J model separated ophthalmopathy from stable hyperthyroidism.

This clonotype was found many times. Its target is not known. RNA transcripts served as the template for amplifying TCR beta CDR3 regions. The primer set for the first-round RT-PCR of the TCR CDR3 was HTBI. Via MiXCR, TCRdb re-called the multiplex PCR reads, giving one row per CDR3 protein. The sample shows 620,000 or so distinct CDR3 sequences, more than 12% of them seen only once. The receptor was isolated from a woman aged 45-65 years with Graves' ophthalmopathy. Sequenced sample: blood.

The CDR3 is CASSYSVPGVTEAFF. The DNA of the CDR3 is TGTGCCAGCAGTTACTCAGTCCCGGGAGTCACTGAAGCTTTCTTT. This chain joins TRBV6-2 or TRBV6-3 and TRBJ1-1; no clear D. V lost 0 bases, J lost 4 bases, and 12 bases lay in between. The CDR3 has 15 amino acids. Per germline, CDR1 MNHEY and CDR2 SVGEGT.